This T cell receptor (beta chain) was found in a study of CD8+CD57+ T cells in acquired aplastic anemia. Study at large: The DNA of sorted CD4+ and CD8+ cells averaged roughly 3.2 ug.

All patients picked for sequencing had shown, by flow cytometry, an expansion of CD8+CD57+ cells. At the time of blood sampling, patients had not yet received any therapy. This clonotype has only a few counts. Trimming cost V 6 bases and J 1 base, with 9 bases left between them. The CDR3 is made up of 13 amino acids. Germline values: CDR1 SEHNR, CDR2 FQNEAQ (reference sequence). Profiling of TCR beta VDJ combinations and CDR3 sequences used genomic DNA as template. TCRdb reprocessed the reads with MiXCR, giving one entry per CDR3 protein. This table has 150,000 to 200,000 distinct CDR3 sequences, roughly 48% appearing once.

Sequenced: sorted CD4+, CD8+, or CD8+CD57+ T cells (not recorded which) from PBMCs. The J gene is TRBJ1-1, the V gene TRBV7-9; D is unresolved. The source is a human donor with aplastic anemia. CDR3 DNA sequence: TGTGCCAGCAGAACACACCCGAACACTGAAGCTTTCTTT. Protein sequence: CASRTHPNTEAFF.